The 8 T cell receptor beta chains below come from one sample, sequenced in a study of beta chain features in type 1 diabetes. Broader study findings: Among patients with Type 1 diabetes, TCRB CDR3s were moderately but significantly shorter in every one of the four CD4+ subsets.

Their antigens are not known. Expressed TCRB transcripts got sequenced, as all isolated RNA was reverse transcribed. The method was immunoSEQ multiplex PCR; TCRdb's version includes in-frame clones alone and lacks a portion of them. The sample consists of 120,000 to 150,000 clones, roughly an eighth of them appearing once. The sequenced sample consisted of central memory CD4+ T cells from blood. These receptor sequences come from a man aged 18 to 30 with type 1 diabetes.

The gene calls are TRBV25-1 and TRBJ2-1, with 14 bases lining up with TRBD2. Germline values: CDR1 MGHDK, CDR2 SYGVNS. V lost 6 bases, J lost 10 bases, and 11 bases stayed unmatched. The CDR3 loop spans 16 amino acids. CDR3 bases: TGTGCCAGCAGCGGCCGACTAGCGGGGGGGTATTCGGAGCAGTTCTTC. Its protein product is CASSGRLAGGYSEQFF.

This clone was recorded a few times. This chain connects TRBV29-1 to TRBJ2-5, with D possibly matching TRBD2 (7 bases). This CDR3 is built from 11 residues. Germline V gene sequence: CDR1 SQVTM, CDR2 ANQGSEA. With 6 bases removed from V and 4 bases from J, the gap between germline ends came to 9 bases. CDR3 sequence (DNA): TGCAGCGTAGGGGGGGGAGAGACCCAGTACTTC. Protein: CSVGGGETQYF.

This sequence joins TRBV19 and TRBJ1-5, with D possibly being TRBD1 (6 bases). The germline V and J ends were trimmed by 3 bases and 0 bases, with 9 bases remaining between them. Germline loops: CDR1 LNHDA, CDR2 SQIVND (reference sequence). The CDR3 contains 15 residues. The CDR3 protein is CASSIGGPSNQPQHF. CDR3 nucleotide sequence: TGTGCCAGTAGTATCGGGGGGCCTAGCAATCAGCCCCAGCATTTT.

This clone occurred many times. The same CDR3 also results from other DNA sequences found in this sample. The chain uses TRBV25-1 and TRBJ2-7, with D tentatively TRBD1 (5 bases). Trimming cost V 5 bases and J 0 bases, with 5 bases left between them. Germline V gene lookup returns CDR1 MGHDK and CDR2 SYGVNS. The CDR3 length is 12 residues. The CDR3 nucleotides are TGTGCCAGCAGTAGGGGCTCCTACGAGCAGTACTTC. Its protein product is CASSRGSYEQYF.

V usage is TRBV18 and J usage is TRBJ2-5; tentatively, D is TRBD1 (5 bases). There are 14 residues in the CDR3. Germline V gene data show CDR1 as KGHSH and CDR2 as LQKENI. V was shortened by 4 bases and J by 5 bases, with 14 bases between the two germline ends. CDR3 sequence: CASSRPPGKETQYF. Written as DNA, the CDR3 is TGTGCCAGCTCACGTCCACCAGGGAAGGAGACCCAGTACTTC.

The chain joins TRBV6-6 to TRBJ2-7; 7 bases line up with TRBD1. Germline V lookup: CDR1 MNHNY, CDR2 SVGAGI (reference sequence). V lost 6 bases, J lost 3 bases, and 8 bases stayed unmatched. The length of the CDR3 is 14 residues. CDR3 nucleotide sequence: TGTGCCAGCAGAGGCGACAGGGTTGGCTACGAGCAGTACTTC. It translates to CASRGDRVGYEQYF.

The J gene is TRBJ1-1, the V gene TRBV5-6; no clear D. CDR3 length: 13 residues. The germline V and J ends were trimmed by 4 bases and 4 bases, with 11 bases remaining between them. Germline V lookup: CDR1 SGHDT, CDR2 YYEEEE. Here the CDR3 reads CASSPVAGTEAFF. CDR3 DNA sequence: TGTGCCAGCAGCCCTGTTGCGGGCACTGAAGCTTTCTTT.

This clone showed up just a few times. V and J are TRBV6-1 and TRBJ1-3, with D tentatively TRBD1 (5 bases). CDR1 and CDR2 from the germline V gene are MNHNS and SASEGT. The CDR3 is 13 residues long. Trimming stripped 1 base from V and 7 bases from J, with 8 bases between. The CDR3 nucleotides are TGTGCCAGCAGTGAAGTATGGGGGAACACCATATATTTT. This sequence encodes CASSEVWGNTIYF.